This is a list of T cell receptor beta chains from one sample in a study of beta chain features in type 1 diabetes. Measured with immunoSEQ multiplex PCR; TCRdb has only the in-frame clones, and not every one. The repertoire includes hundreds of thousands of clones, 9.3% of them detected once, and 0.95% to 1.1% sits in the top ten. Sequencing used central memory CD4+ T cells from blood. The receptors derive from a man aged 25-40 years with type 1 diabetes. CDR3s include the opening cysteine and the closing phenylalanine or tryptophan. The D gene is left open where the match is weak. Only part of the rows carry a size: once, few, many, or a class if the clone is expanded.

J,size,D,V,CDR3,DNA
TRBJ2-3,.,.,TRBV18,CASSPQGGTGTQYF,TGTGCCAGCTCACCCCAAGGGGGGACGGGTACGCAGTATTTT
TRBJ2-7,.,.,TRBV30,CAWSPGGYEQYF,TGTGCCTGGAGCCCAGGTGGCTACGAGCAGTACTTC
TRBJ2-3,few,TRBD2,TRBV9,CASSPGTSLDTQYF,TGTGCCAGCAGCCCGGGGACTAGCCTAGATACGCAGTATTTT
TRBJ2-5,few,.,TRBV5-1,CASSLVVNQETQYF,TGCGCCAGCAGCTTGGTAGTGAACCAAGAGACCCAGTACTTC
TRBJ2-7,few,.,TRBV4-3,CASSQDLIKGMTYEQYF,TGCGCCAGCAGCCAAGATCTTATCAAGGGCATGACCTACGAGCAGTACTTC
TRBJ2-5,few,TRBD1,TRBV20-1,CSARQGERQYF,TGCAGTGCTAGACAGGGGGAGCGCCAGTACTTC
TRBJ2-2,few,.,TRBV19,CASSTDINTGELFF,TGTGCCAGTAGTACCGATATAAACACCGGGGAGCTGTTTTTT
TRBJ1-6,.,.,TRBV7-9,CASSLPRNKSPLHF,TGTGCCAGCAGCTTACCAAGAAATAAATCACCCCTCCACTTT
TRBJ2-7,few,.,TRBV6-1,CASSSEPVFSYEQYF,TGTGCCAGCAGTAGTGAACCGGTCTTCTCCTACGAGCAGTACTTC
TRBJ2-3,few,TRBD2,TRBV10-1,CASSRSGGTDTQYF,TGCGCCAGCAGTCGTAGCGGGGGCACAGATACGCAGTATTTT
TRBJ2-3,few,.,TRBV5-1,CASSLGYGRTDTQYF,TGCGCCAGCAGCTTGGGTTACGGACGCACAGATACGCAGTATTTT
TRBJ2-1,few,TRBD1,TRBV10-3,CAISDGTGGTNEQFF,TGTGCCATCAGTGACGGGACAGGGGGAACCAATGAGCAGTTCTTC
TRBJ2-7,few,.,TRBV5-6,CASSLRAGFPEQYF,TGTGCCAGCAGCTTGAGGGCAGGGTTCCCCGAGCAGTACTTC
TRBJ1-1,.,.,TRBV5-1,CASSLAGTSEAFF,TGTGCCAGCAGCTTGGCCGGGACTTCTGAAGCTTTCTTT
TRBJ2-5,.,.,TRBV2,CASSEFDSKRGTQYF,TGTGCCAGCAGTGAATTCGACAGTAAAAGGGGGACCCAGTACTTC
TRBJ2-5,.,.,TRBV7-2,CASSLMAGASQETQYF,TGTGCCAGCAGCTTAATGGCAGGGGCCTCTCAAGAGACCCAGTACTTC
TRBJ1-6,few,.,TRBV27,CASSLSFSRGDSPLHF,TGTGCCAGCAGTTTGAGCTTTAGCAGGGGCGATTCACCCCTCCACTTT
TRBJ2-7,few,TRBD2,TRBV7-2,CASSSGLAAYEQYF,TGTGCCAGCAGCTCGGGACTAGCGGCCTACGAGCAGTACTTC
TRBJ1-2,few,TRBD1,TRBV30,CASGDRGHGYTF,TGTGCCTCAGGAGACAGGGGGCACGGCTACACCTTC
TRBJ2-7,few,.,TRBV11-2,CASRRGLSSYEQYF,TGTGCCAGCAGGAGGGGACTGAGCTCCTACGAGCAGTACTTC
TRBJ2-1,few,.,TRBV4-3,CASSQDRVWDEQFF,TGCGCCAGCAGCCAAGATCGGGTTTGGGATGAGCAGTTCTTC
TRBJ2-3,many,.,TRBV7-9,CASMGEAATQYF,TGTGCCAGCATGGGTGAAGCGGCTACGCAGTATTTT
TRBJ2-6,few,TRBD1,TRBV11-2,CASSFAGTVSGANVLTF,TGTGCCAGCAGCTTTGCCGGGACAGTCTCTGGGGCCAACGTCCTGACTTTC
TRBJ1-5,.,.,TRBV27,CASSSYNQPQHF,TGTGCCAGCAGTTCATACAATCAGCCCCAGCATTTT
TRBJ2-1,.,.,TRBV10-2,CASSDLGGAPYNEQFF,TGCGCCAGCAGTGATTTAGGGGGGGCCCCCTACAATGAGCAGTTCTTC
TRBJ2-7,few,TRBD1,TRBV6-5,CASRGTGGKSYEQYF,TGTGCCAGCAGAGGGACAGGGGGCAAATCCTACGAGCAGTACTTC
TRBJ2-2,few,.,TRBV4-3,CASSHSGREGELFF,TGCGCCAGCAGCCACTCGGGCAGGGAAGGGGAGCTGTTTTTT
TRBJ2-1,.,.,TRBV2,CASSLARWTYNEQFF,TGTGCCAGCAGCCTAGCTCGATGGACCTACAATGAGCAGTTCTTC
TRBJ2-7,many,TRBD2,TRBV18,CASSPTSGEYEQYF,TGTGCCAGCTCACCGACTAGCGGGGAATACGAGCAGTACTTC
TRBJ2-5,.,.,TRBV7-6,CASSLAGLKETQYF,TGTGCCAGCAGCTTAGCGGGGCTTAAAGAGACCCAGTACTTC
TRBJ1-1,few,.,TRBV19,CASSSRQNTEAFF,TGTGCCAGTAGTAGTCGACAGAACACTGAAGCTTTCTTT
TRBJ1-2,few,.,TRBV4-3,CASSQGQGIGHGYTF,TGCGCCAGCAGCCAAGGGCAGGGGATCGGGCATGGCTACACCTTC
TRBJ2-4,.,.,TRBV18,CASSLSTGGDSYQNIQYF,TGTGCCAGCTCACTCAGCACCGGGGGCGACTCCTACCAAAACATTCAGTACTTC
TRBJ1-2,.,TRBD1,TRBV7-6,CASSSSGGPAGGYTF,TGTGCCAGCAGCTCTTCAGGGGGCCCCGCGGGGGGCTACACCTTC
TRBJ2-5,.,.,TRBV7-2,CASSLVAGGVQETQYF,TGTGCCAGCAGCTTAGTGGCAGGGGGGGTCCAAGAGACCCAGTACTTC
TRBJ1-1,few,TRBD1,TRBV5-1,CASSFGDRGQVTEAFF,TGCGCCAGCAGCTTCGGGGACAGGGGGCAAGTCACTGAAGCTTTCTTT